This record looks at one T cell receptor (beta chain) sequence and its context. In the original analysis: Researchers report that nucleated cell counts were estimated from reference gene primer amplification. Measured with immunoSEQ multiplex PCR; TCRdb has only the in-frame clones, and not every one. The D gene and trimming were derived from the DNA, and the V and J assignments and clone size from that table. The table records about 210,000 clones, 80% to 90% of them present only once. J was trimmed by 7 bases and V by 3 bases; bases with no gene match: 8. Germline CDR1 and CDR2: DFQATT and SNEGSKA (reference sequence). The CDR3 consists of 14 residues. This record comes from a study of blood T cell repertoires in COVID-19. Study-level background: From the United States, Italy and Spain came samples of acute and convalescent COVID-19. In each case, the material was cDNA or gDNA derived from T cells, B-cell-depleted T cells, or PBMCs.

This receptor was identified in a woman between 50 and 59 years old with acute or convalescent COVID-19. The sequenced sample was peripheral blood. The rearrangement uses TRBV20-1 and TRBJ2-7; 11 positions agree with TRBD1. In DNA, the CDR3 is TGCAGTGCTAGTGCGGTGGGACAGGGGGTTGAGCAGTACTTC. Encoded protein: CSASAVGQGVEQYF.